One T cell receptor beta chain is described in this entry. Its antigen is undetermined. This sample stems from a study of T cells in localized non-small cell lung cancer. Germline CDR1 reads SQVTM; CDR2 reads ANQGSEA. V was clipped by 8 bases and J by 3 bases, with 15 bases between them. There are 13 residues in the CDR3. Clones were read by immunoSEQ multiplex PCR, and TCRdb kept only the in-frame ones, dropping some. The sample has tens of thousands of clones, 88% seen once; the top ten hold 20% to 25%. General study results and limits: Tumor showed lower T cell clonality than uninvolved adjacent lung, where it was highest. A denser population of T cells in blood accompanied longer overall survival. Sequencing, confined to only one tumor region, leaves heterogeneity possible. Adjacent lung held a median roughly 60 of the top 100 tumor clones.

The V call is TRBV29-1, the J call TRBJ2-3; D perhaps matches TRBD2 (6 bases). This material consisted of peripheral blood, taken before any cancer treatment. This clonotype was obtained from a woman aged 40-75 years with stage I squamous cell lung carcinoma. CDR3 nucleotides: TGCAGCTTCCGACTAGGGGAGACAGATACGCAGTATTTT. Residues: CSFRLGETDTQYF.